Reported below is one T cell receptor (beta chain). Its antigen target is currently unknown. Base qualities are not at hand, and no much larger clone is one base apart. CDR1 is given as MNHEY and CDR2 as SMNVEV, both from the germline V gene (reference sequence). From V the trimming removes 4 bases and from J it removes 8 bases, while the gene matches leave 5 bases of the junction unaccounted for. Reading from cysteine to phenylalanine, the CDR3 counts 13 amino acids. Only the CDR3 part of the read is kept: 39 bases, read in frame from the first base. Libraries were constructed by the immunoSEQ multiplex PCR assay. For the multiplex PCR, a mixture combining 60 forward primers for TCR Vbeta segments and 13 reverse primers for TCR Jbeta segments was used. The CDR3 region of rearranged TCR beta genes was amplified from genomic DNA with a multiplex PCR assay. On the Illumina HiSeq System, the amplified TCR beta libraries were sequenced as 87-base-pair reads. In the authors' own workflow: Across the 700 or so repertoires, a later analysis counted some 80 million unique TCR beta chains, 9 million to 14 million of which were shared by at least two donors. Raw reads were error-corrected and collapsed into unique sequences by a nearest-neighbor algorithm in which closely related sequences were merged to remove PCR and sequencing errors. To assign V, D and J gene segments, CDR3 sequences were aligned to IMGT reference sequences. For a sequence to be retained, a match of at least six nucleotides was required to both a V gene segment and a J gene segment. Rearrangements were called productive when the CDR3 lacked stop codons and stayed in frame with V and J; all others were non-productive. CDR3 was defined according to IMGT convention as the region running from the second conserved V-encoded cysteine to the conserved J-encoded phenylalanine. The earlier analysis of 500 to 600 of the donors excluded sequences that lacked an unambiguous match to a single V gene segment. In an earlier analysis of some 590 of the donors, a V segment was called functional when productive rearrangements were above 56.7%, and segregating when the standard deviation between donors exceeded 5%. To diagnose cytomegalovirus status from the catalog of TCR beta chain sequences, a statistical classification framework was built. A later analysis assigned V and J genes by comparing TCR nucleotide sequences with IMGT/GENE-DB human TR gene sequences. A later analysis assigned CDR3 sequences and most-parsimonious VDJ recombination scenarios with the TCRdist pipeline. In a later analysis, each TCR beta chain was defined by its CDR3 amino acid sequence together with its V-gene family, and reads without a unique V-gene family were excluded. As a way to deal with suspected cross-contamination and a sequencing artifact, a later analysis dropped 592 nucleotide sequences that were highly shared and had low generation probability. A later analysis calculated a clonal expansion index for each public chain from normalized within-repertoire ranks of inferred template counts. Generation probabilities in a later analysis came from a VDJ recombination model fitted to out-of-frame rearrangements, and those results were checked against IGoR. A later analysis scored TCR-TCR, TCR-HLA and TCR-CMV co-occurrence with hypergeometric tests, applying a repertoire-size bias correction to TCR pairs. False discovery rates were estimated in a later analysis by permuting HLA or CMV assignments 20 times. In a later analysis, co-occurring TCRs were grouped using DBSCAN, with TCRdist sequence similarity added in when clustering inside HLA-allele-positive subsets. Co-occurrence clustering excluded repertoires with fewer than 30,000 or more than 120,000 public chains, plus five with anomalous nucleotide sharing. Drawn from immuneACCESS, this table holds only the in-frame rearrangements with V and J called that TCRdb kept. Clones are partly lost; checked studies trace under half to an unresolved V gene and leave the rest unexplained. The D gene and trimming were derived from the DNA, and the V and J assignments and clone size from that table. In all, the sample holds around 110,000 clones, and about 68% of those were seen once. Around 9.7% of the sample comes from the top ten.

This entry belongs to a study of cytomegalovirus exposure and HLA in healthy donors (dated by TCRdb to about 2017). About the study as a whole: According to an earlier analysis of a few hundred of the donors, roughly 180 million T cells yielded 100 million or so unique TCR beta sequences and 276 Gb of sequence data. Roughly 310 gigabases of sequencing data and around 87 million unique TCR sequences were included in an early release covering around 650 HLA-typed donors. Of the 300 to 500 genotyped donors, 75% to 85% were placed in the genetic ancestry cluster associated with self-reported Caucasian donors. The study aimed to test whether cataloging public T cell receptors could reveal signatures of past pathogen exposure. The study used immunosequencing to profile the T cell repertoires of around 600 subjects and linked those repertoires to cytomegalovirus serostatus. Along with the roughly 670-subject first cohort, a separate validation cohort of some 130 different subjects was used. To predict cytomegalovirus infection status, the study brought together high-throughput TCR immunosequencing, statistical association of individual TCRs with disease status, and machine learning. A later analysis re-analyzed previously published TCR beta repertoires from 660 or so donors and added high-resolution HLA genotyping to study TCR occurrence patterns. The later analysis used no new phenotypic data to find candidate immune exposures, relying instead on TCR beta sequences and their occurrence across donors. To decide whether each TCR beta V gene segment behaved as functional or pseudogenic, an earlier analysis of approximately 620 of the donors relied on high-throughput TCR beta sequencing. Alongside the repertoire data, information on donor age, sex, ethnicity and CMV serostatus was compiled. A later genetic analysis used genome-wide SNP genotypes for 398 of the 666 donors, treating that subset as a discovery cohort. All discovery cohort repertoires had been generated on a single sequencing platform. Both class I and class II loci were covered by HLA typing, at four-digit resolution. The number of donors typed differed by locus, with about 629-640 for A, B, C, DRB1 and DQB1, around 560 for DQA1, over 600 for DPA1, and roughly 450 for DPB1. Five DR-DQ haplotypes were treated as single units for association and clustering because of strong linkage in the cohort. Among about 400 genotyped donors of the cohort, an average of around 240,000 unique TCR beta nucleotide sequences was sequenced per donor, of which about 18% were non-productive.

Study-wide findings and limitations: Roughly uniform sequencing depth across donors was assumed in presence/absence analyses, although this assumption may not hold. A later genetic analysis associated a missense DCLRE1C variant with V-gene and J-gene trimming of TCR beta chains, and an independent cohort replicated the association. Across donors, most TCR sequences were observed very rarely, whereas some public TCRs were present in many individuals. A later analysis found that HLA-associated TCR beta chains were more clonally expanded and had lower generation probabilities than equally common non-associated chains. Assigning TCR associations to individual alleles was difficult when HLA alleles, especially DR and DQ, strongly co-occurred. In vitro tests confirmed that three of the cytomegalovirus-associated TCR beta chains recognize cytomegalovirus antigens. A cluster of highly shared sequence variants was judged likely to be a technical artifact of the sequencing pipeline. In a later analysis, the rate of TCR association differed among HLA loci, with DRB1 alleles having the most associated TCRs and HLA-C alleles having the fewest. Because HLA typing was missing for some donors at each locus, association tests included only the typed subset. The cohort was sequenced for TCR beta chains only, and without alpha or paired-chain data the features that could be detected were limited. A later analysis reported that several top co-occurrence clusters appeared linked to parvovirus B19, influenza, CMV and Epstein-Barr virus. A later analysis found that most CMV-associated TCR beta chains appeared HLA-restricted, with HLA associations seemingly driven largely by CMV exposure. In the study, 164 TCR beta chains were listed as associated with cytomegalovirus. Specific HLA alleles were associated with around 18,000 TCR beta sequences at a false discovery rate of 0.05 in a later analysis. A further reported finding was that TCR beta sequences accurately predicted the HLA-A and HLA-B alleles for most subjects in the first cohort. Compared with the roughly 600-donor mean, donors in an Asian-associated ancestry cluster had fewer N-insertions in productive TCRs, according to a later genetic analysis. The classifier was reported to diagnose cytomegalovirus status with high specificity and sensitivity in both the original cohort and the validation cohort. CMV serostatus was the only immune exposure information available for the cohort. The 87-base-pair reads could not distinguish some IMGT-functional V segments, including TRBV6-2 and TRBV6-3, so those segments were excluded. In an earlier analysis of 587 of the donors, most TCR beta V segments appeared in productive rearrangements about 87% or about 30% of the time, broadly matching IMGT annotations. Seventeen rarely observed V segments, including chromosome 9 orphons, were excluded from the earlier analysis of several hundred of the donors because counts were too low. Linkage disequilibrium might explain the correlated functional status among segregating V segments, but an unknown experimental factor could not be excluded. It was suggested by the authors that the approach could potentially be generalized to other disease states and immunological phenotypes.

The cohort was made up of roughly 670 healthy bone marrow donors. Cohort members were all nominally healthy when sampled, although unrecorded immune exposures were likely present. The donor tested CMV seropositive and was one of the 289 seropositive cohort members. A peripheral blood sample was provided by each donor, and peripheral blood mononuclear cells were used for TCR beta sequencing. Genomic DNA was extracted from the blood cell samples with the Qiagen DNeasy Blood Extraction Kit. The chain links TRBV27 with TRBJ2-1; the junction holds 7 bases that match TRBD2. The receptor was derived from a woman in her thirties or forties in good health and CMV-seropositive. The sequencing sample was made of PBMCs. The DNA sequence follows: TGTGCCAGCAGTTATAAGCGGGACTATGAGCAGTTCTTC. This yields the protein CASSYKRDYEQFF.